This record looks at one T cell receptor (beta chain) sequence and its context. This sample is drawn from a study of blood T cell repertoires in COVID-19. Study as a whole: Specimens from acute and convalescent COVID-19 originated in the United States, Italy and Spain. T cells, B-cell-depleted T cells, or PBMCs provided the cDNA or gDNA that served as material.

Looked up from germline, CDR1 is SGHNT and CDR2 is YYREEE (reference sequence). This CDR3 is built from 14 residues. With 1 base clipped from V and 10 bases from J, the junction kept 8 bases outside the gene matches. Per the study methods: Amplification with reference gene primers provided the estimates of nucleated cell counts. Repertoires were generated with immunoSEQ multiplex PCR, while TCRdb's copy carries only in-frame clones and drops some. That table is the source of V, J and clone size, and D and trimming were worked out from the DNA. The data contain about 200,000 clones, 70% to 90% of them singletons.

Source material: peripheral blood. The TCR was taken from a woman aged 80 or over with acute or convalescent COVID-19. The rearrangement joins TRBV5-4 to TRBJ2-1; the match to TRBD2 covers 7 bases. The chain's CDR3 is CASSLPGRAGEQFF. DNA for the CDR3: TGTGCCAGCAGCTTGCCTGGGAGGGCCGGAGAGCAGTTCTTC.